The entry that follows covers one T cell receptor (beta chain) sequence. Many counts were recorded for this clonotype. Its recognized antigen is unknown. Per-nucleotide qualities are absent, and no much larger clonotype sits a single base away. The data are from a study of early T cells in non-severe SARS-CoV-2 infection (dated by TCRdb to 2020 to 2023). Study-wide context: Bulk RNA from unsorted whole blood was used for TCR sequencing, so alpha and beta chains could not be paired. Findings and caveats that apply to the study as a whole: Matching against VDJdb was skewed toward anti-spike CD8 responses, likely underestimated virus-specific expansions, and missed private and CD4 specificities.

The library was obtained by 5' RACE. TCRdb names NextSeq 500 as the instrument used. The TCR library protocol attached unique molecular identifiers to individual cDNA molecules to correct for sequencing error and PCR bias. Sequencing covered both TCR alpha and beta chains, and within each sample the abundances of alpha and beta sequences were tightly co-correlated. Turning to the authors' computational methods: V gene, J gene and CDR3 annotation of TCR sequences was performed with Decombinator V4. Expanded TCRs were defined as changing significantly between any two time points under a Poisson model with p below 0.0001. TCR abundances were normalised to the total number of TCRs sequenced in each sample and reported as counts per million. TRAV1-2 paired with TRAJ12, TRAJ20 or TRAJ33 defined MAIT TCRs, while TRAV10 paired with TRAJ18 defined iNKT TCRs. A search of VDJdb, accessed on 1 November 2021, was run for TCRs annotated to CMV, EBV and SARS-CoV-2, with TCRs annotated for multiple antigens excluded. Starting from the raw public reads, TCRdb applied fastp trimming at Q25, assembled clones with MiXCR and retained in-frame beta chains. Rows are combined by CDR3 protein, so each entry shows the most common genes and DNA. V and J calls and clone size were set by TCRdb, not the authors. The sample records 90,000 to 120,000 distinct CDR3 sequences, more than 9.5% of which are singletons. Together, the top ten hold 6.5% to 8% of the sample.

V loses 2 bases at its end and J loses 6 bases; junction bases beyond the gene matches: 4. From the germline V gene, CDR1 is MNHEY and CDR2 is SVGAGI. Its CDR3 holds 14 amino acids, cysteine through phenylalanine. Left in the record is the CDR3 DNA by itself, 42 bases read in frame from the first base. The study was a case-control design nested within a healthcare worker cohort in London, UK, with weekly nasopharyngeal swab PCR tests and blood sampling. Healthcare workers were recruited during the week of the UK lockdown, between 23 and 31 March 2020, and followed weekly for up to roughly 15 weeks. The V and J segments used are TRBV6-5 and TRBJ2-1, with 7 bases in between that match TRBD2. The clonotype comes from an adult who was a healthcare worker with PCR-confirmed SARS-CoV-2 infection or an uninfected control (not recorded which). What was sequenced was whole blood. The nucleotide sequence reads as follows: TGTGCCAGCAGTTACGCGGGAGTGGGCAATGAGCAGTTCTTC. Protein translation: CASSYAGVGNEQFF.